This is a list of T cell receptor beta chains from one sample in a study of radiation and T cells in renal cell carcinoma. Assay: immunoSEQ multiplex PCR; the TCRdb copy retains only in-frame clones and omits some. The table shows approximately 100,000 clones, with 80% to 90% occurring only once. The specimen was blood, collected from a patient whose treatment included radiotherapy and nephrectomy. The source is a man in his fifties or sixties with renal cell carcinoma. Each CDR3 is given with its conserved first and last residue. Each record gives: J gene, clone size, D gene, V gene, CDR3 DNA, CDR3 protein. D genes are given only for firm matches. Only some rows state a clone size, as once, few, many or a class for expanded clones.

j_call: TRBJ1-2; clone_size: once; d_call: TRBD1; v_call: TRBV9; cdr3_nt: TGTGCCAGCAGCGTCCGACAGGGGGGTTATGGCTACACCTTC; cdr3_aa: CASSVRQGGYGYTF
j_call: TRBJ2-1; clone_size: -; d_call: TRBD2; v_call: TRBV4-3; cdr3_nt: TGCGCCAGCAGCCAAGATTTTGGGAGGACTAGCGTGGGGGATGAGCAGTTCTTC; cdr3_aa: CASSQDFGRTSVGDEQFF
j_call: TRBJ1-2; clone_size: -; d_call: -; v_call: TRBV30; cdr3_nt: TGTGCCTGGAGTGGGACTCGGGAGCAGGTCTATGGCTACACCTTC; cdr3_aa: CAWSGTREQVYGYTF
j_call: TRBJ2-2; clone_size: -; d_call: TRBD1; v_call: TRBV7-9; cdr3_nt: TGTGCCAGCAGCCCCCGGGACAGGCGCACCGGGGAGCTGTTTTTT; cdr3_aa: CASSPRDRRTGELFF
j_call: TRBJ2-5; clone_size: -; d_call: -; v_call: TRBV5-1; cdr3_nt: TGCGCCAGCAGCTCCCGGGCAGGGGAAGAGACCCAGTACTTC; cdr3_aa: CASSSRAGEETQYF
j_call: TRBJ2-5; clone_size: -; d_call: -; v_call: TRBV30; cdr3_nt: TGTGCCTGGAGTGTAGGGTTAGGAAACCAAGAGACCCAGTACTTC; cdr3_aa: CAWSVGLGNQETQYF
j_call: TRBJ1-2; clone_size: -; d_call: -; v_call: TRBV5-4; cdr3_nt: TGTGCCAGCAGCTTGGCTGGGGGTGGCTACACCTTC; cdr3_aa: CASSLAGGGYTF
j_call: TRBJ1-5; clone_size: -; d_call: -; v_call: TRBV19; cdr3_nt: TGTGCCAGTAGTGGGGGGGGCAATCAGCCCCAGCATTTT; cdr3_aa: CASSGGGNQPQHF
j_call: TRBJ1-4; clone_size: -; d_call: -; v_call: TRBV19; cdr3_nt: TGTGCCAGTAGTGGGGCAGACGCAACTAATGAAAAACTGTTTTTT; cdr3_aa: CASSGADATNEKLFF
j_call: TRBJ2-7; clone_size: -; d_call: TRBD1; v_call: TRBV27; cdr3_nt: TGTGCCAGCAGTTTATCGAGGTTGCAGGGGGCTGGGGAGCAGTACTTC; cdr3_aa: CASSLSRLQGAGEQYF
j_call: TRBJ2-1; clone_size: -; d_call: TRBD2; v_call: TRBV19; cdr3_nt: TGTGCCAGTAGTCCCCTAGGACTAGCGGGTTCGAACTACAATGAGCAGTTCTTC; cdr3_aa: CASSPLGLAGSNYNEQFF
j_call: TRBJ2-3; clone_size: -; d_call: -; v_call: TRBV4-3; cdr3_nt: TGCGCCAGCAGCCAAGGGGGGTGGGGTAGCACAGATACGCAGTATTTT; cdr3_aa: CASSQGGWGSTDTQYF
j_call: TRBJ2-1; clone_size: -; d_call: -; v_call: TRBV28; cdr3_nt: TGTGCCAGCACATCCGAGAGGGCCGGCTCCTACAATGAGCAGTTCTTC; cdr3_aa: CASTSERAGSYNEQFF
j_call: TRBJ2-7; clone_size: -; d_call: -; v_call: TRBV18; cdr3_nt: TGTGCCAGCTCACCAAGGAGAGGGGCAGGACCCTACGAGCAGTACTTC; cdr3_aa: CASSPRRGAGPYEQYF
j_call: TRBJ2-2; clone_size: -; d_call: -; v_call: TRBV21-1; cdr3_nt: TGTGCCAGCAGGAGCACCGGGACAGAGAACACCGGGGAGCTGTTTTTT; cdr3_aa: CASRSTGTENTGELFF
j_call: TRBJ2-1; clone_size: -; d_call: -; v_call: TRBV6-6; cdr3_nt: TGTGCCAGCAGTTATGTGAGGGATGAGCAGTTCTTC; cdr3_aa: CASSYVRDEQFF
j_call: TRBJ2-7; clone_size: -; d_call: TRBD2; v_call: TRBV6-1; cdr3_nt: TGTGCCAGCAGCGTAACTAGCGGGTCCTCCTACGAGCAGTACTTC; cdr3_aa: CASSVTSGSSYEQYF
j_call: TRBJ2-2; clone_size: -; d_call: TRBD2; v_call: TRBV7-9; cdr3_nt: TGTGCCAGTCCCGGACTAGCGGGGGGGAATACGAACACCGGGGAGCTGTTTTTT; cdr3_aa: CASPGLAGGNTNTGELFF
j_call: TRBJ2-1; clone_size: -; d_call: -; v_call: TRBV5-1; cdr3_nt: TGCGCCAGCAGCGGTGCGCCTAATGAGCAGTTCTTC; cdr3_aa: CASSGAPNEQFF
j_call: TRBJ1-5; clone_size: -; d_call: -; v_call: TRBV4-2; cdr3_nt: TGTGCCAGCAGCCAAGAGGGTTGGCGTGATCAGCCCCAGCATTTT; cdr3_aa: CASSQEGWRDQPQHF
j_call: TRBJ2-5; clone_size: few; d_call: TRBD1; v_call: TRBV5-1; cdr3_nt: TGCGCCAGCAAAGGACAGGGCATCTCTCAGGAGACCCAGTACTTC; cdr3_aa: CASKGQGISQETQYF
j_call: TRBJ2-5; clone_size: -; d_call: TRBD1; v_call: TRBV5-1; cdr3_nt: TGCGCCAGCAGCTCCCGGGACAGGGCACAGACCCAGTACTTC; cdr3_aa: CASSSRDRAQTQYF
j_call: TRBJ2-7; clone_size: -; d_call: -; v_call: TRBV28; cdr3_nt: TGTGCCAGCAGATCGACAGGGGAGGGTAGCTCCTACGAGCAGTACTTC; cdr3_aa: CASRSTGEGSSYEQYF
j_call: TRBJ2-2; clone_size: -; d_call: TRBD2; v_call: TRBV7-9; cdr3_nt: TGTGCCAGCAGCCCCTGGGGGGGGGCGAACACCGGGGAGCTGTTTTTT; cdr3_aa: CASSPWGGANTGELFF
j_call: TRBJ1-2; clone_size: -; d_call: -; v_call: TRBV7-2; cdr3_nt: TGTGCCAGCAGCTTAGTTGTTGGCCACCGGGGCTACACCTTC; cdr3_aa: CASSLVVGHRGYTF
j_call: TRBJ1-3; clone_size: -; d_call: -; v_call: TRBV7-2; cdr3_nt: TGTGCCAGCAGCTTATGGATCGGCATTGGAAACACCATATATTTT; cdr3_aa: CASSLWIGIGNTIYF
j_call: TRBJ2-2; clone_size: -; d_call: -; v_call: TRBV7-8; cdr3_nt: TGTGCCAGCAGCTTATACGGACGCACCGGGGAGCTGTTTTTT; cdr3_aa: CASSLYGRTGELFF
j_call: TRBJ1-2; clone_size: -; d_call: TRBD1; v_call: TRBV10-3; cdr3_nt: TGTGCCATCAGTGATCGGACAGGCTATGGCTACACCTTC; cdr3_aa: CAISDRTGYGYTF